A single sample gave rise to the 8 T cell receptor beta chains below, sequenced in a study of technical replicates of blood from a few donors. Assay: immunoSEQ multiplex PCR; the TCRdb copy retains only in-frame clones and omits some. The profile shows 64,000 or so clones, approximately 97% of them singletons. Sequencing was done on a sample of T cells isolated from PBMCs. The receptors derive from a human donor in good health.

The chain uses TRBV6-4 and TRBJ2-7, with 8 bases fitting TRBD2. CDR1 and CDR2 (germline): MRHNA, SNTAGT. Losses at the gene ends were 3 bases for V and 0 bases for J; bases not matched to a gene: 4. This CDR3 has 15 amino acids. Here the CDR3 reads CASSEGSGSSYEQYF. DNA of the CDR3: TGTGCCAGCAGTGAGGGAAGCGGGAGCTCCTACGAGCAGTACTTC.

V is TRBV18 and J is TRBJ1-1; possibly TRBD1 for D (6 bases). This CDR3 has 16 residues. Germline lookup yields CDR1 KGHSH and CDR2 LQKENI. Trimming took off 4 bases at V and 1 base at J, with 16 bases between the two ends. The CDR3 nucleotides are TGTGCCAGCTCACTAAACGAGGGGGTCCAGAACACTGAAGCTTTCTTT. It specifies CASSLNEGVQNTEAFF.

The V gene is TRBV12-5, the J gene TRBJ2-7, with 11 bases matching TRBD2. This CDR3 contains 18 residues. Trimming cost V 1 base and J 1 base; bases outside gene matches: 9. Germline CDR1 reads LGHNT; CDR2 reads FRNRAP. This chain's CDR3 is CASGLARTGTSGSYEQYF. CDR3 nucleotides: TGTGCTAGTGGTTTGGCCAGAACCGGGACTAGCGGTTCCTACGAGCAGTACTTC.

The chain couples TRBV7-8 to TRBJ1-1; D is uncertain. CDR3 length: 13 amino acids. Germline values: CDR1 SGHVS, CDR2 FQNEAQ. V lost 5 bases, J lost 1 base, and 8 bases lay in between. The CDR3 spells CASSPGKNTEAFF. CDR3 coding DNA: TGTGCCAGCAGCCCCGGTAAGAACACTGAAGCTTTCTTT.

The CDR3 is CASSQEGPPAQHF. CDR3 DNA: TGCGCCAGCAGCCAAGAGGGCCCTCCCGCCCAGCATTTT. The rearrangement links TRBV4-1 to TRBJ1-5; no clear D. The CDR3 runs to 13 residues. In germline, CDR1 is MGHRA, CDR2 YSYEKL. V lost 0 bases, J lost 11 bases, and 11 bases lay in between.

V usage is TRBV10-1 and J usage is TRBJ2-7, with D possibly being TRBD2 (6 bases). This CDR3 region has 14 residues. In germline, CDR1 is WNHNN, CDR2 SYGVQD (reference sequence). V was trimmed by 5 bases and J by 3 bases, leaving 14 bases between them. The CDR3 reads CASSPTGRLYEQYF. CDR3 sequence (DNA): TGCGCCAGCAGTCCGACCGGGAGACTCTACGAGCAGTACTTC.

V and J are TRBV6-1 and TRBJ1-5; D possibly corresponds to TRBD1 (6 bases). From germline, CDR1 is MNHNS and CDR2 SASEGT. The CDR3 consists of 16 residues. The V gene lost 2 bases and the J gene lost 0 bases, with 11 bases spanning the gap. The CDR3 DNA follows: TGTGCCAGCAGTGAAAGGACAGTCTATAGCAATCAGCCCCAGCATTTT. It encodes CASSERTVYSNQPQHF.

J is TRBJ1-5 and V is TRBV18, with D perhaps matching TRBD1 (5 bases). This CDR3 spans 14 amino acids. The V end was cut by 3 bases, the J end by 6 bases, with 12 bases between. Germline CDR1 and CDR2: KGHSH and LQKENI. CDR3 in DNA: TGTGCCAGCTCACCGCTGGACGGGGGTCAGCCCCAGCATTTT. This sequence encodes CASSPLDGGQPQHF.